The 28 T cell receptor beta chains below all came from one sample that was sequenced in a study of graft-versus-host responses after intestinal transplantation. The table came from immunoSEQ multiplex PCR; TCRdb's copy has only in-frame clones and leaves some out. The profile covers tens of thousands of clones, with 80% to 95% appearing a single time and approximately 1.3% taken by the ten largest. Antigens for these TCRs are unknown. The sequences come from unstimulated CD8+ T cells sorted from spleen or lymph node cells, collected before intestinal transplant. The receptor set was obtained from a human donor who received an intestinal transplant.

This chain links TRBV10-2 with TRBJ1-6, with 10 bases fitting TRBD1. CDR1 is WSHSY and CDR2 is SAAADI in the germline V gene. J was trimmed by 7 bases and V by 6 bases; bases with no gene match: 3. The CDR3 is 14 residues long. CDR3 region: CASSQGQGNSPLHF. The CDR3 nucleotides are TGCGCCAGCAGCCAGGGACAGGGGAATTCACCCCTCCACTTT.

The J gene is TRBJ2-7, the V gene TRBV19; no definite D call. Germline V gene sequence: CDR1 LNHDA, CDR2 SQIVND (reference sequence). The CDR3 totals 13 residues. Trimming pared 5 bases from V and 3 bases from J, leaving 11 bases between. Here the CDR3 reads CASSPTGYYEQYF. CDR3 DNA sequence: TGTGCCAGTAGTCCCACCGGGTACTACGAGCAGTACTTC.

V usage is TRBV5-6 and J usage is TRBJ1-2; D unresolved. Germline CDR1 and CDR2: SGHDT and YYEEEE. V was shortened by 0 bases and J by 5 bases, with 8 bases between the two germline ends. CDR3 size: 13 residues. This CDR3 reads CASSLASGYGYTF. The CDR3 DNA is TGTGCCAGCAGCTTGGCGTCCGGGTATGGCTACACCTTC.

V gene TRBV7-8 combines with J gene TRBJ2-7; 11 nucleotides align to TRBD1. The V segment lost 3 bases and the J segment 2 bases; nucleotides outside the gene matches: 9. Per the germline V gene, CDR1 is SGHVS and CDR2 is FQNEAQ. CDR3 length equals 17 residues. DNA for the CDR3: TGTGCCAGCAGCTTCAACCCCCGGGACAGGGGGACCTACGAGCAGTACTTC. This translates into CASSFNPRDRGTYEQYF. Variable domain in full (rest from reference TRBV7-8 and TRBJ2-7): GAGVSQSPRYKVAKRGQDVALRCDPISGHVSLFWYQQALGQGPEFLTYFQNEAQLDKSGLPSDRFFAERPEGSVSTLKIQRTQQEDSAVYLCASSFNPRDRGTYEQYFGPGTRLTVT.

CDR3 amino acids: CASSPPSGAEQYF. The CDR3 region has the DNA TGTGCCAGCAGTCCCCCGTCAGGCGCCGAGCAGTACTTC. This sequence joins TRBV6-6 and TRBJ2-7; D is undetermined. Germline loops: CDR1 MNHNY, CDR2 SVGAGI (reference sequence). This CDR3 region has 13 residues. With 5 bases removed from V and 6 bases from J, the gap between germline ends came to 14 bases.

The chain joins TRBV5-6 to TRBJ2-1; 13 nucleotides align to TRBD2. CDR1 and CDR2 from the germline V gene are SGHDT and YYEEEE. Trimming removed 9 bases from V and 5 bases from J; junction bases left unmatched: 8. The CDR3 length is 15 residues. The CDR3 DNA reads TGTGCCACCCATGTGGGACTAGCGGGGAACAATGAGCAGTTCTTC. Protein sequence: CATHVGLAGNNEQFF.

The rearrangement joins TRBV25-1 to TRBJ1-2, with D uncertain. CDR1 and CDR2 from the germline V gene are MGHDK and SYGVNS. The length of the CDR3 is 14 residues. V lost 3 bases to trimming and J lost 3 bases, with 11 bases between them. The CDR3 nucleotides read TGTGCCAGCAGTGAGTCGAGGAGTGACTATGGCTACACCTTC. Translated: CASSESRSDYGYTF.

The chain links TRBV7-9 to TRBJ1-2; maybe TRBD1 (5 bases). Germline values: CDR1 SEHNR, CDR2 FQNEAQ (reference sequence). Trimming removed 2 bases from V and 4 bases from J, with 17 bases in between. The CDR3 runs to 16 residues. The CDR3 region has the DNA TGTGCCAGCAGCTTACCAAACCTTGGGACTGCCTATGGCTACACCTTC. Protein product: CASSLPNLGTAYGYTF.

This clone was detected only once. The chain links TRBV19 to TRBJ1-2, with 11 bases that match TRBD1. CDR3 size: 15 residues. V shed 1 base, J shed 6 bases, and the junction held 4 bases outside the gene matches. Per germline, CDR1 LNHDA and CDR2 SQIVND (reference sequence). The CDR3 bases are TGTGCCAGTAGTATAGGGACAGGGGGCATCGATGGCTACACCTTC. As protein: CASSIGTGGIDGYTF.

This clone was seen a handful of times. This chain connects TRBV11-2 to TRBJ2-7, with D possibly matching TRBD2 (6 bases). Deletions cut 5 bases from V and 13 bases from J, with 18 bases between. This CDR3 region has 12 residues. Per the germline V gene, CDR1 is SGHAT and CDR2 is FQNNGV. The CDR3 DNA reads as TGTGCCAGCAGCCAGGGTAGCGGAACCTTATACTTC. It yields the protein CASSQGSGTLYF.

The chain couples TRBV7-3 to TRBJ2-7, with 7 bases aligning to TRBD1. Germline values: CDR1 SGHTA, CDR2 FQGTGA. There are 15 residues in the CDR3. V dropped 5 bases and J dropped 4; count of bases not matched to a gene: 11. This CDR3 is CASSPRQGRIYEQYF. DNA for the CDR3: TGTGCCAGCAGCCCTCGACAGGGCCGGATTTACGAGCAGTACTTC.

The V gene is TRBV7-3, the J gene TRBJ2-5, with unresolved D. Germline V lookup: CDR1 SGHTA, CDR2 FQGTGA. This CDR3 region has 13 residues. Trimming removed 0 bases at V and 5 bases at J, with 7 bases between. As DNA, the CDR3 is TGTGCCAGCAGCTTAACTCCCGGGGAGACCCAGTACTTC. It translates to CASSLTPGETQYF.

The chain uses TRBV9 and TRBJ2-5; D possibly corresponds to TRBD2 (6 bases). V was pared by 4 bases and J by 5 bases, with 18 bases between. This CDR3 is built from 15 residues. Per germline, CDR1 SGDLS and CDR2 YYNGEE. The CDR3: CASSPTSSQGETQYF. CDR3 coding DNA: TGTGCCAGCAGCCCCACTAGCTCCCAAGGGGAGACCCAGTACTTC.

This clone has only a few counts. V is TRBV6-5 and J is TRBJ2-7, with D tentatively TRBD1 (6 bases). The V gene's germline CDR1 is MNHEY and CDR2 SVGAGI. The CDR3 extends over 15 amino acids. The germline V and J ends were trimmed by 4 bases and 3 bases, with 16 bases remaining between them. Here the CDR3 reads CASSFRQALDYEQYF. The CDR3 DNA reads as TGTGCCAGCAGTTTTCGACAGGCCTTAGACTACGAGCAGTACTTC.

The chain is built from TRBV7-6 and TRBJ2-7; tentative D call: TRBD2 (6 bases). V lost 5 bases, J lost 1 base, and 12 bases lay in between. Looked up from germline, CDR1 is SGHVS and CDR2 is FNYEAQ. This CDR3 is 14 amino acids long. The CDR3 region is CASSALGTSYEQYF. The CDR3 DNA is TGTGCCAGCAGCGCCCTGGGGACTTCCTACGAGCAGTACTTC.

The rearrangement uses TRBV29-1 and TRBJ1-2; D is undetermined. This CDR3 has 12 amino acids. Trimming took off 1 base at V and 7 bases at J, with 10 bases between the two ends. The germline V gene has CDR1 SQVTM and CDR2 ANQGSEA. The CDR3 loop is CSVEVGRSGYTF. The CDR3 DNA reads TGCAGCGTTGAAGTGGGCCGCTCTGGCTACACCTTC.

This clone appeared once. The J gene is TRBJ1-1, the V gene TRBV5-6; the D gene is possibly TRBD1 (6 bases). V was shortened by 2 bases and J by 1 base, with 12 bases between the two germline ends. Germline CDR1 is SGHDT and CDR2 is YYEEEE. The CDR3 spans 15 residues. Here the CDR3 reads CASSFGTIPNTEAFF. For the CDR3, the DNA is TGTGCCAGCAGCTTTGGGACAATCCCGAACACTGAAGCTTTCTTT.

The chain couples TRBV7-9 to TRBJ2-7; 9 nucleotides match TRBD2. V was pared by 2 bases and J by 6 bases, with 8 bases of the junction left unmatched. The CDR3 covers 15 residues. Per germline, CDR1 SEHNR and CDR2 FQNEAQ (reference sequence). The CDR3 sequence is CASSLTTSGLGEQYF. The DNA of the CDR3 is TGTGCCAGCAGCTTAACCACTAGCGGGCTGGGCGAGCAGTACTTC. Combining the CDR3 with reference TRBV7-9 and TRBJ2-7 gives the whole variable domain DTGVSQNPRHKITKRGQNVTFRCDPISEHNRLYWYRQTLGQGPEFLTYFQNEAQLEKSRLLSDRFSAERPKGSFSTLEIQRTEQGDSAMYLCASSLTTSGLGEQYFGPGTRLTVT.

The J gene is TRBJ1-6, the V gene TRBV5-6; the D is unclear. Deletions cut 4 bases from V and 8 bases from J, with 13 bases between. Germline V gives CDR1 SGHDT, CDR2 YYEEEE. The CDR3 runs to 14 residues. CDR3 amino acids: CASSEKFVDSPLHF. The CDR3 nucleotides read TGTGCCAGCAGCGAGAAATTTGTCGATTCACCCCTCCACTTT.

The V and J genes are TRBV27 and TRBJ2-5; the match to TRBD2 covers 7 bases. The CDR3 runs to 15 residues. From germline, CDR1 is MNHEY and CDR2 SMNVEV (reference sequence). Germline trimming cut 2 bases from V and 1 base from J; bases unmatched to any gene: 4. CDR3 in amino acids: CASSLAGVSQETQYF. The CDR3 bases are TGTGCCAGCAGTTTAGCGGGGGTTTCCCAAGAGACCCAGTACTTC.

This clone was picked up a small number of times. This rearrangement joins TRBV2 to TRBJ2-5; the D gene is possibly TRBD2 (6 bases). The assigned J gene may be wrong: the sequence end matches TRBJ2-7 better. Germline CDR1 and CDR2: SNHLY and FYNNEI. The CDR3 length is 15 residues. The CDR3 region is CASSEWDSFSYEQYF. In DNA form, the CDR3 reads TGTGCCAGCAGTGAGTGGGACTCATTCTCCTACGAGCAGTACTTC.

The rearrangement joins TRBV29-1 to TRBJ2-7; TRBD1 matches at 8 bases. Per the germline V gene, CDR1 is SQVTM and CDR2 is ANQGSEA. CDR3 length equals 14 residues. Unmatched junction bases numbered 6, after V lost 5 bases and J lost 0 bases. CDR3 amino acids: CSVSGTGFSYEQYF. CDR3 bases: TGCAGCGTTTCCGGGACAGGCTTCTCCTACGAGCAGTACTTC.

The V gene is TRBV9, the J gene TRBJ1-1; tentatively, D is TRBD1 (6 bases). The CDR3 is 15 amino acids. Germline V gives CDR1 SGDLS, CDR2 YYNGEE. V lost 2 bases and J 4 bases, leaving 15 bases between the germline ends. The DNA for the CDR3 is TGTGCCAGCAGCGTGTCAGGGGCCGTGACCACTGAAGCTTTCTTT. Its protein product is CASSVSGAVTTEAFF.

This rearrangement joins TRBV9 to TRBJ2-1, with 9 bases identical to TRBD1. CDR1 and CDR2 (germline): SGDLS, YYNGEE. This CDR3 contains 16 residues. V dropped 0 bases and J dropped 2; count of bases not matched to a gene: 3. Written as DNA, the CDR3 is TGTGCCAGCAGCGTAGGTGGGGACAGGGCCTACAATGAGCAGTTCTTC. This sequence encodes CASSVGGDRAYNEQFF.

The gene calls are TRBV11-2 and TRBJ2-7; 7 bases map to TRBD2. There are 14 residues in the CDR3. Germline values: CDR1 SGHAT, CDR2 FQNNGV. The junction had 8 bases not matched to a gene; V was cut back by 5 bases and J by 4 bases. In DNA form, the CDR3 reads TGTGCCAGCAGCCCTGGGGGGGTTTCGTACGAGCAGTACTTC. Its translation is CASSPGGVSYEQYF.

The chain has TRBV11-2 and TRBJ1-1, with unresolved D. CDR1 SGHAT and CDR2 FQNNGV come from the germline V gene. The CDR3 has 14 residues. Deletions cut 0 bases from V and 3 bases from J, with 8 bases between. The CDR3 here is CASSLDFQYTEAFF. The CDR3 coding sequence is TGTGCCAGCAGCTTAGATTTCCAGTACACTGAAGCTTTCTTT. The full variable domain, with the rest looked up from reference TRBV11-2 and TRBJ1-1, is EAGVAQSPRYKIIEKRQSVAFWCNPISGHATLYWYQQILGQGPKLLIQFQNNGVVDDSQLPKDRFSAERLKGVDSTLKIQPAKLEDSAVYLCASSLDFQYTEAFFGQGTRLTVV.

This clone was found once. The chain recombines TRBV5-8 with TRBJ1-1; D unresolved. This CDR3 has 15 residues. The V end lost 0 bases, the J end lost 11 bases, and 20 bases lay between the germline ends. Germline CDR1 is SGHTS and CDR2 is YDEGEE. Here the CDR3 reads CASSLARWAVKLAFF. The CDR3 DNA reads TGTGCCAGCAGCTTGGCCCGGTGGGCAGTCAAGCTTGCTTTCTTT. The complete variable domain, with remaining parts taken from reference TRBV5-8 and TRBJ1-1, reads EAGVTQSPTHLIKTRGQQATLRCSPISGHTSVYWYQQALGLGLQFLLWYDEGEERNRGNFPPRFSGRQFPNYSSELNVNALELEDSALYLCASSLARWAVKLAFFGQGTRLTVV.

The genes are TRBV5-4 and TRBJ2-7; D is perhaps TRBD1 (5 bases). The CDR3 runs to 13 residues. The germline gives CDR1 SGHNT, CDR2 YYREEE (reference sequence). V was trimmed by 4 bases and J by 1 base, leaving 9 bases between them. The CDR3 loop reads CASSRTGSYEQYF. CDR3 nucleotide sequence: TGTGCCAGCAGCCGCACAGGTTCCTACGAGCAGTACTTC. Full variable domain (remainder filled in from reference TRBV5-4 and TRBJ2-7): ETGVTQSPTHLIKTRGQQVTLRCSSQSGHNTVSWYQQALGQGPQFIFQYYREEENGRGNFPPRFSGLQFPNYSSELNVNALELDDSALYLCASSRTGSYEQYFGPGTRLTVT.